This T cell receptor (beta chain) was recovered during a study of T cells in localized non-small cell lung cancer. The repertoire was sequenced with immunoSEQ multiplex PCR; TCRdb's copy has only in-frame clones and lacks some. The sample lists around 64,000 clones, about nine tenths seen once, with about 20% in the top ten. Study-level points and caveats: Adjacent lung was found to contain a median about 50 of the top 100 tumor clones. Tumor trailed uninvolved adjacent lung in T cell clonality, which peaked there. Analysis by sequencing included only one tumor region, so heterogeneity remains possible. Overall survival was longer when the density of T cells in the blood was higher.

Germline V gene data show CDR1 as LNHDA and CDR2 as SQIVND (reference sequence). The CDR3 totals 14 residues. V lost 3 bases and J lost 0, with 8 bases in between. Comment on this clone: Its antigen is unidentified.

This sequence originates from a man between 40 and 69 years old with stage I lung adenocarcinoma. The sample in question was peripheral blood, obtained before any cancer treatment. The chain recombines TRBV19 with TRBJ1-1; D call uncertain. The DNA of the CDR3 is TGTGCCAGTAGTATCGGGAACATGAACACTGAAGCTTTCTTT. Translated, it gives CASSIGNMNTEAFF.